Each of the 28 T cell receptor beta chains below was sequenced from the same sample in a study of shared clonotypes between healthy human individuals. Here immunoSEQ multiplex PCR was the method, and the copy in TCRdb shows in-frame clones only, minus some. This table has approximately 740,000 clones, roughly 70% appearing once. The source material was memory CD4+ T cells sorted from blood. Subset given: CD45RA-negative fraction. The source of these receptors is a woman aged 30 to 39 in good health.

The rearrangement uses TRBV4-2 and TRBJ2-3; 7 nucleotides agree with TRBD2. The CDR3 is 16 amino acids. The V gene end was trimmed by 0 bases and the J gene end by 5 bases; junction bases not matched to a gene: 8. Germline CDR1 is LGHNA and CDR2 is YNFKEQ. The CDR3 here is CASSQEIPASGDTQYF. CDR3 coding DNA: TGTGCCAGCAGCCAAGAAATACCAGCTAGCGGAGATACGCAGTATTTT.

This clone was detected once. The chain combines TRBV19 with TRBJ2-5, with no clear D. Trimming cost V 6 bases and J 4 bases, with 9 bases left between them. The CDR3 extends over 12 amino acids. From germline, CDR1 is LNHDA and CDR2 SQIVND (reference sequence). Written as DNA, the CDR3 is TGTGCCAGTAGCCGTTGGGGAGAGACCCAGTACTTC. Translation gives CASSRWGETQYF.

The chain employs TRBV5-1 and TRBJ2-1; 7 positions match TRBD1. The ends lost 4 bases at V and 5 bases at J; junction bases unmatched: 6. The length of the CDR3 is 14 residues. CDR1 is SGHRS, CDR2 YFSETQ, per germline. DNA of the CDR3: TGCGCCAGCAGCCAGGGGACAGACCACAATGAGCAGTTCTTC. It codes for CASSQGTDHNEQFF.

The chain joins TRBV11-2 to TRBJ2-5; D uncertain. With the DNA end fitting TRBJ2-7 better, the J assignment may be wrong. The length of the CDR3 is 13 residues. Germline-derived CDR1 and CDR2 are SGHAT and FQNNGV. The CDR3 coding sequence is TGTGCCAGCAGGGTCTCCCTGGACTACGAGCAGTACTTC. It specifies CASRVSLDYEQYF.

V usage is TRBV5-1 and J usage is TRBJ2-7; TRBD2 matches 10 bases. The V gene end was trimmed by 6 bases and the J gene end by 5 bases; junction bases not matched to a gene: 5. Looked up from germline, CDR1 is SGHRS and CDR2 is YFSETQ. The CDR3 has 13 amino acids. In nucleotides, the CDR3 is TGCGCCAGCATGGCTAGCGGGAGTGACGAGCAGTACTTC. Protein: CASMASGSDEQYF.

This clone was counted once. This chain uses TRBV18 with TRBJ2-7; 10 bases are shared with TRBD2. V lost 5 bases, J lost 7 bases, and 5 bases stayed unmatched. Germline-derived CDR1 and CDR2 are KGHSH and LQKENI. The CDR3 has 13 amino acids. In DNA form, the CDR3 reads TGTGCCAGCTCAGGGCTAGCGGGAGAGGAGCAGTACTTC. Amino acids: CASSGLAGEEQYF.

The rearrangement joins TRBV6-6 to TRBJ2-1, with D possibly matching TRBD1 (6 bases). The CDR3 contains 16 residues. V was pared by 6 bases and J by 1 base, with 16 bases between. Germline CDR1 and CDR2: MNHNY and SVGAGI (reference sequence). CDR3: CASSSPGQGSYNEQFF. The DNA of the CDR3 is TGTGCCAGCAGCAGCCCGGGGCAGGGGTCCTACAATGAGCAGTTCTTC.

The rearrangement joins TRBV2 to TRBJ1-2; TRBD1 is a possible D gene (6 bases). Per the germline V gene, CDR1 is SNHLY and CDR2 is FYNNEI. The CDR3 spans 12 residues. V lost 5 bases to trimming and J lost 6 bases, with 10 bases between them. In DNA, the CDR3 is TGTGCCAGCAGTAAAAACAGGGATGGCTACACCTTC. Protein sequence: CASSKNRDGYTF. Variable domain in full (rest from reference TRBV2 and TRBJ1-2): EPEVTQTPSHQVTQMGQEVILRCVPISNHLYFYWYRQILGQKVEFLVSFYNNEISEKSEIFDDQFSVERPDGSNFTLKIRSTKLEDSAMYFCASSKNRDGYTFGSGTRLTVV.

The CDR3 region is CASRKGVYNEQFF. CDR3 bases: TGTGCCAGCAGGAAGGGAGTTTACAATGAGCAGTTCTTC. The chain couples TRBV25-1 to TRBJ2-1; D might be TRBD2 (5 bases). The CDR3 loop spans 13 amino acids. From germline, CDR1 is MGHDK and CDR2 SYGVNS. V lost 6 bases and J 4 bases, leaving 10 bases between the germline ends.

This sequence joins TRBV28 and TRBJ2-7; D may be TRBD1 or TRBD2 (5 bases each). Germline lookup yields CDR1 MDHEN and CDR2 SYDVKM. This CDR3 is 13 amino acids long. Trimming removed 10 bases at V and 3 bases at J, with 16 bases between. CDR3 DNA sequence: TGTGCCACGAAAACCGGGACCCTCTACGAGCAGTACTTC. This sequence encodes CATKTGTLYEQYF.

This clone was picked up one time. The V and J genes are TRBV5-5 and TRBJ2-5; D unresolved. Germline assignment: CDR1 SGHKS and CDR2 YYEKEE (reference sequence). CDR3 length equals 12 residues. V was cut by 7 bases and J by 5 bases, with 12 bases left in between. The CDR3 spells CASARQSETQYF. The CDR3 DNA reads as TGTGCCAGCGCCCGGCAGTCCGAGACCCAGTACTTC. Supplemented by reference TRBV5-5 and TRBJ2-5, the full variable domain reads DAGVTQSPTHLIKTRGQQVTLRCSPISGHKSVSWYQQVLGQGPQFIFQYYEKEERGRGNFPDRFSARQFPNYSSELNVNALLLGDSALYLCASARQSETQYFGPGTRLLVL.

V and J are TRBV10-3 and TRBJ1-3; TRBD1 is a possible D gene (5 bases). V shed 5 bases and J shed 3 bases, with 17 bases lying between them. The CDR3 runs to 16 residues. Per germline, CDR1 ENHRY and CDR2 SYGVKD. The CDR3 loop reads CAISPQPQGVGNTIYF. The CDR3 DNA sequence: TGTGCCATCAGTCCACAACCCCAGGGCGTTGGAAACACCATATATTTT.

This clone was detected ten times or more. This chain joins TRBV5-6 and TRBJ2-4, with 7 bases identical to TRBD1. The germline gives CDR1 SGHDT, CDR2 YYEEEE. This CDR3 has 13 amino acids. V was pared by 4 bases and J by 9 bases, with 7 bases of the junction left unmatched. CDR3 loop: CASSPNNRGIQYF. DNA for the CDR3: TGTGCCAGCAGCCCTAATAACAGGGGCATTCAGTACTTC.

Details on this clone: The identical CDR3 is also encoded by other nucleotide sequences in the sample. V and J are TRBV9 and TRBJ2-1; D call uncertain. Trimming removed 0 bases from V and 4 bases from J, with 5 bases in between. Per germline, CDR1 SGDLS and CDR2 YYNGEE. The CDR3 extends over 13 amino acids. CDR3 bases: TGTGCCAGCAGCGTAGGGCCATACAATGAGCAGTTCTTC. Translation gives CASSVGPYNEQFF.

As to this clone: This may be a read error, as it is one base from a much larger clone. V gene TRBV6-5 combines with J gene TRBJ2-7; TRBD1 matches 10 bases. Germline V lookup: CDR1 MNHEY, CDR2 SVGAGI. This CDR3 contains 14 residues. V shed 4 bases, J shed 1 base, and the junction held 1 base outside the gene matches. CDR3 protein: CASSSGQGSYEQYF. CDR3 coding DNA: TGTGCCAGCAGTTCGGGACAGGGGTCCTACGAGCAGTACTTC.

This clone was recorded a few times. The V and J genes are TRBV10-1 and TRBJ2-2, with 7 bases aligning to TRBD2. This CDR3 is 15 amino acids long. Looked up from germline, CDR1 is WNHNN and CDR2 is SYGVQD (reference sequence). V dropped 2 bases and J dropped 5; count of bases not matched to a gene: 5. This chain's CDR3 is CASSELWGGTGELFF. In nucleotides, the CDR3 is TGCGCCAGCAGTGAGCTCTGGGGAGGGACCGGGGAGCTGTTTTTT.

The rearrangement links TRBV28 to TRBJ1-1, with TRBD1 identical over 10 bases. J lost 2 bases, V lost 6 bases, and 6 bases had no gene match. The germline CDR1 and CDR2 sequences are MDHEN and SYDVKM. CDR3 length: 15 residues. CDR3 region: CASRPGTGENTEAFF. The CDR3 coding sequence is TGTGCCAGCAGACCCGGGACAGGGGAAAACACTGAAGCTTTCTTT.

This chain links TRBV11-2 with TRBJ2-7; 8 bases match TRBD1. Looked up from germline, CDR1 is SGHAT and CDR2 is FQNNGV. The CDR3 sequence is 15 residues long. Losses at the gene ends were 5 bases for V and 1 base for J; bases not matched to a gene: 7. CDR3 sequence (DNA): TGTGCCAGCAGCCTTGAGACAGGGGATTCCTACGAGCAGTACTTC. Translating it yields CASSLETGDSYEQYF. Supplemented by reference TRBV11-2 and TRBJ2-7, the full variable domain reads EAGVAQSPRYKIIEKRQSVAFWCNPISGHATLYWYQQILGQGPKLLIQFQNNGVVDDSQLPKDRFSAERLKGVDSTLKIQPAKLEDSAVYLCASSLETGDSYEQYFGPGTRLTVT.

This clone has a handful of counts. The CDR3 loop is CASSPSSIQYF. CDR3 DNA sequence: TGTGCCAGCAGTCCAAGTAGCATTCAGTACTTC. This sequence joins TRBV2 and TRBJ2-4; D remains ambiguous. Trimming left V 5 bases short and J 9 bases short, with 8 bases between. The CDR3 has 11 residues. The germline V gene has CDR1 SNHLY and CDR2 FYNNEI. Filled out from reference TRBV2 and TRBJ2-4, the complete variable domain reads EPEVTQTPSHQVTQMGQEVILRCVPISNHLYFYWYRQILGQKVEFLVSFYNNEISEKSEIFDDQFSVERPDGSNFTLKIRSTKLEDSAMYFCASSPSSIQYFGAGTRLSVL.

The CDR3 DNA is TGTGCCAGCAGCCAGGACTACCCGGGCGGCGGGGAGCTGTTTTTT. Protein: CASSQDYPGGGELFF. The chain couples TRBV6-6 to TRBJ2-2; possibly TRBD2 for D (6 bases). This CDR3 has 15 amino acids. The V gene's germline CDR1 is MNHNY and CDR2 SVGAGI (reference sequence). V dropped 6 bases and J dropped 7 bases, with 18 bases sitting between them.

The gene calls are TRBV29-1 and TRBJ2-7; D perhaps matches TRBD1 (6 bases). Germline V gene data show CDR1 as SQVTM and CDR2 as ANQGSEA. The germline V and J ends were trimmed by 6 bases and 5 bases, with 17 bases remaining between them. This CDR3 is built from 13 residues. The CDR3 is CSVSDRRSDEQYF. DNA for the CDR3: TGCAGCGTCTCCGACAGGAGATCGGACGAGCAGTACTTC.

The chain is built from TRBV7-2 and TRBJ2-5; D is unresolved. CDR1 and CDR2 from the germline V gene are SGHTA and FQGNSA. The CDR3 consists of 15 residues. V was shortened by 1 base and J by 5 bases, with 14 bases between the two germline ends. DNA of the CDR3: TGTGCCAGCAGCTTAGTTCCCCTCACCGGGGAGACCCAGTACTTC. Its translation: CASSLVPLTGETQYF.

The rearrangement joins TRBV7-9 to TRBJ2-7; D unclear. Germline V CDR1 and CDR2: SEHNR, FQNEAQ (reference sequence). The CDR3 loop spans 13 amino acids. Trimming left V 1 base short and J 6 bases short, with 10 bases between. The CDR3: CASSLGGRSEQYF. The CDR3 region has the DNA TGTGCCAGCAGCTTAGGGGGTAGAAGCGAGCAGTACTTC.

J is TRBJ2-2 and V is TRBV7-9; D may be TRBD2 (5 bases). V was pared by 6 bases and J by 7 bases, with 15 bases between. This CDR3 has 14 residues. The germline V gene has CDR1 SEHNR and CDR2 FQNEAQ (reference sequence). The CDR3 region is CASSASLAGGELFF. The CDR3 DNA is TGTGCCAGCAGTGCTTCCCTAGCCGGCGGGGAGCTGTTTTTT.

The V and J genes are TRBV28 and TRBJ1-4, with 7 nucleotides matching TRBD1. J lost 5 bases, V lost 5 bases, and 8 bases had no gene match. The CDR3 is made up of 15 amino acids. Germline values: CDR1 MDHEN, CDR2 SYDVKM. The CDR3 protein is CASSPRGQLNEKLFF. The CDR3 DNA reads as TGTGCCAGCAGTCCGAGGGGACAGTTAAATGAAAAACTGTTTTTT.

This clone is a singleton in its sample. The J gene is TRBJ2-1, the V gene TRBV19; no definite D call. V lost 3 bases to trimming and J lost 4 bases, with 16 bases between them. The CDR3 consists of 16 residues. Per the germline V gene, CDR1 is LNHDA and CDR2 is SQIVND (reference sequence). The CDR3 is CASSMGLRMIYNEQFF. The CDR3 bases are TGTGCCAGTAGTATGGGATTGAGGATGATATACAATGAGCAGTTCTTC.

This clone was seen repeatedly, ten times or more. The chain links TRBV19 to TRBJ2-7; 10 nucleotides agree with TRBD1. From germline, CDR1 is LNHDA and CDR2 SQIVND (reference sequence). Germline trimming cut 5 bases from V and 4 bases from J; bases unmatched to any gene: 11. The CDR3 is 16 residues long. CDR3 loop: CASSPSGTGVLYEQYF. The CDR3, as DNA: TGTGCCAGTAGTCCCTCCGGGACAGGGGTTCTGTACGAGCAGTACTTC.

This chain connects TRBV7-9 to TRBJ2-7; 7 bases line up with TRBD1. The CDR3 covers 16 residues. Losses at the gene ends were 4 bases for V and 5 bases for J; bases not matched to a gene: 14. CDR1 and CDR2 from the germline V gene are SEHNR and FQNEAQ (reference sequence). CDR3 protein: CASSSDVTGIIHEQYF. The CDR3 coding sequence is TGTGCCAGCAGCTCCGATGTGACAGGGATAATCCACGAGCAGTACTTC.